This T cell receptor (beta chain) was sequenced during a study of blood T cell repertoires in COVID-19. Across the study: Sources were T cells, B-cell-depleted T cells, or PBMCs; the material itself was cDNA or gDNA.

The repertoire was sequenced with immunoSEQ multiplex PCR; TCRdb's copy has only in-frame clones and lacks some. This sample has hundreds of thousands of clones, with about 82% found just once. V was trimmed by 3 bases and J by 0 bases, leaving 4 bases between them. Per the germline V gene, CDR1 is KGHDR and CDR2 is SFDVKD. This CDR3 is 13 amino acids long. This TCR came from a woman at least 80 years old with COVID-19, enrolled during active disease. Sample: peripheral blood. The rearrangement joins TRBV24-1 to TRBJ1-1; D remains unclear. The DNA of the CDR3 is TGTGCCACCAGTGATCCCTTGAACACTGAAGCTTTCTTT. Amino acids: CATSDPLNTEAFF.